This T cell receptor (beta chain) was sequenced for a study of OX40 agonist ivuxolimab in advanced cancers. Looking at the study overall: Patients in dose escalation had liver, melanoma, kidney or head and neck cancers.

Trimming removed 3 bases at V and 0 bases at J, with 6 bases between. The CDR3 loop spans 14 amino acids. Germline V gene data show CDR1 as SGHRS and CDR2 as YFSETQ. Measured with immunoSEQ multiplex PCR; TCRdb has only the in-frame clones, and not every one. The data hold around 70,000 clones, with nearly 85% observed a single time. This sequence originates from an adult with an advanced solid tumor such as melanoma, head and neck, liver or kidney cancer. This chain links TRBV5-1 with TRBJ2-2; D not resolved. The sequenced sample was CD4+ or CD8+ T cells sorted from blood, obtained in a trial of the OX40 agonist ivuxolimab. CDR3 protein: CASSWASNTGELFF. The CDR3 region has the DNA TGCGCCAGCAGCTGGGCCTCGAACACCGGGGAGCTGTTTTTT.